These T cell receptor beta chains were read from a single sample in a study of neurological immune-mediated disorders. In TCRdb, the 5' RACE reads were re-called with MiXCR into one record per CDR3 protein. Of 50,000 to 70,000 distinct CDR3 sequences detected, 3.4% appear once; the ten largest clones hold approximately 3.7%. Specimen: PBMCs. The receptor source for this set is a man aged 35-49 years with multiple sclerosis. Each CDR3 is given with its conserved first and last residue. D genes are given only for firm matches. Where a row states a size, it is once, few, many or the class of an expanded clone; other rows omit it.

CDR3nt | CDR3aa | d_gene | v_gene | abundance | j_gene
TGTGCCAGCAGCCCTCACAGGGACGCTGAAGCTTTCTTT | CASSPHRDAEAFF | . | TRBV3-1 | many | TRBJ1-1
TGCGCCAGCAGTGTTTCGACTAACTATGGCTACACCTTC | CASSVSTNYGYTF | . | TRBV5-1 | many | TRBJ1-2
TGTGCCACCAGTGATCGACAGATAGGGGATCAGCCCCAGCATTTT | CATSDRQIGDQPQHF | . | TRBV24-1 | many | TRBJ1-5
TGTGCCAGCAGCTCAATAGAGAACACTGAAGCTTTCTTT | CASSSIENTEAFF | . | TRBV12-3/TRBV12-4 | many | TRBJ1-1
TGCGCCAGCAGCGTCCGAGGAGACCATAATTCAGCCCTCCACTTT | CASSVRGDHNSALHF | . | TRBV5-1 | many | TRBJ1-6
TGTGCCATCGCACGCTCCCCACGTCGTCTAGCGGGGAGTGGCGGGGAGCTGTTTTTT | CAIARSPRRLAGSGGELFF | TRBD2 | TRBV10-3 | many | TRBJ2-2
TGTGCCAGCAGCCCCGGACTAGCGTATGAGCAGTTCTTC | CASSPGLAYEQFF | TRBD2 | TRBV12-3/TRBV12-4 | many | TRBJ2-1
TGTGCCAGCAGCTTACTCGGACCTGAGCTGTTTTTT | CASSLLGPELFF | . | TRBV7-9 | many | TRBJ2-2
TGCAGTGCTAGGACGGGGGGCCCAGATACGCAGTATTTT | CSARTGGPDTQYF | . | TRBV20-1 | many | TRBJ2-3
TGTGCCAGTAGTACCGAGGCCCACAGGGCGCGGGGCTACACCTTC | CASSTEAHRARGYTF | . | TRBV19 | . | TRBJ1-2
TGTGCCAGCAGCTTAACGTTAGAGGGTGTTGAGTATTTT | CASSLTLEGVEYF | . | TRBV7-3 | many | TRBJ2-3
TGCGCCAGCAGCTTGGAAGGGTCCCCCGGGGAGCTGTTTTTT | CASSLEGSPGELFF | . | TRBV5-1 | . | TRBJ2-2
TGCGCCAGCAGCTTGCGACAGGACCCACTCGGCTACACCTTC | CASSLRQDPLGYTF | . | TRBV5-1 | many | TRBJ1-2
TGTGCCAGCAGCCACTCTGGGGGGAGGCGCAATCAGCCCCAGCATTTT | CASSHSGGRRNQPQHF | . | TRBV7-9 | many | TRBJ1-5
TGTGCCAGCAGTTACTCGAGAAAGCGTAGATCCTACAATGAGCAGTTCTTC | CASSYSRKRRSYNEQFF | . | TRBV6-5 | many | TRBJ2-1
TGTGCCAGCAGTCAAGCGAGGGGTACGGGGGCCAACGTCCTGACTTTC | CASSQARGTGANVLTF | . | TRBV27 | many | TRBJ2-6
TGCAGTGCTAGAACCGGGACAGGGAGGATGAACACTGAAGCTTTCTTT | CSARTGTGRMNTEAFF | TRBD1 | TRBV20-1 | many | TRBJ1-1
TGTGCCAGCAGGCCTAGCGGGAGCACAGATACGCAGTATTTT | CASRPSGSTDTQYF | TRBD2 | TRBV6-5 | many | TRBJ2-3
TGCAGCGTTCCCTTCCAGGGGTACTACAATGAGCAGTTCTTC | CSVPFQGYYNEQFF | . | TRBV29-1 | many | TRBJ2-1
TGCAGTGCTACAGGGGGCGCAGGCACTGAAGCTTTCTTT | CSATGGAGTEAFF | TRBD1 | TRBV20-1 | . | TRBJ1-1
TGTGCCAGCAGCTTCGCAGGAACAGCTTCTTATGGCTACACCTTC | CASSFAGTASYGYTF | . | TRBV7-9 | many | TRBJ1-2
TGCAGTGCTAGAACTACAGAGGACACGAATTCTGAAGCTTTCTTT | CSARTTEDTNSEAFF | . | TRBV20-1 | many | TRBJ1-1
TGCGCCAGCAGCTTGGCGGCCAGCTACAATGAGCAGTTCTTC | CASSLAASYNEQFF | . | TRBV5-1 | many | TRBJ2-1
TGTGCCAGCAGTTTCCCCCAGGGGGGCTACACCTTC | CASSFPQGGYTF | . | TRBV12-3/TRBV12-4 | many | TRBJ1-2
TGTGCCAGCAGCGAGAAAGACGCACAGCACAATGAGCAGTTCTTC | CASSEKDAQHNEQFF | . | TRBV9 | many | TRBJ2-1
TGTGCCAGCAGCCAAGGAGGGGGGGGACAAGGTTATGGCTACACCTTC | CASSQGGGGQGYGYTF | . | TRBV4-2 | many | TRBJ1-2
TGCGCCAGCAGCACCCTGGACAGGGGGTACACAGATACGCAGTATTTT | CASSTLDRGYTDTQYF | TRBD1 | TRBV5-1 | . | TRBJ2-3
TGTGCCAGCAGTTTTCAAGGGACAGCATTGTATGGCTACACCTTC | CASSFQGTALYGYTF | TRBD1 | TRBV27 | many | TRBJ1-2
TGTGCCAGCAGCAGGGGTCGGACTACCGGGGAGCTGTTTTTT | CASSRGRTTGELFF | . | TRBV14 | many | TRBJ2-2
TGCAGTGCTAGGGACAGGAGGTCTGAAGCTTTCTTT | CSARDRRSEAFF | TRBD1 | TRBV20-1 | many | TRBJ1-1
TGCGCCAGCAGCCAAGACTCAACAGGGGGAGCCTATAGCAATCAGCCCCAGCATTTT | CASSQDSTGGAYSNQPQHF | TRBD1 | TRBV4-1 | many | TRBJ1-5
TGTGCCACCCAACAGGGAACTAATGAAAAACTGTTTTTT | CATQQGTNEKLFF | . | TRBV15 | medium-sized | TRBJ1-4
TGCAGTGCTAGAGCACCCTTGGTGCGCACGAGCTCCTACAATGAGCAGTTCTTC | CSARAPLVRTSSYNEQFF | . | TRBV20-1 | many | TRBJ2-1
TGTGCCAGCAGCGAGGGGAGGGAAGCGGTCTCCTACGAGCAGTACTTC | CASSEGREAVSYEQYF | TRBD2 | TRBV9 | many | TRBJ2-7
TGTGCCAGCTCACCCCAGGGCTTAAACACTGAAGCTTTCTTT | CASSPQGLNTEAFF | . | TRBV18 | many | TRBJ1-1
TGTGCCAGCAGGGGGGATATGGGACTAACTGATACGCAGTATTTT | CASRGDMGLTDTQYF | TRBD2 | TRBV12-3/TRBV12-4 | many | TRBJ2-3
TGTGCCAGCAGTTCTTCAGGGACTGGGGCCAACGTCCTGACTTTC | CASSSSGTGANVLTF | . | TRBV6-5 | many | TRBJ2-6
TGTGCCAGCAGCCAAGAGGCGGGATATGGCTACACCTTC | CASSQEAGYGYTF | . | TRBV14 | many | TRBJ1-2
TGTGCCAGCACCCCTGACAGATCCTCAGCAACCCACGAGCAGTACTTC | CASTPDRSSATHEQYF | . | TRBV5-5 | many | TRBJ2-7
TGTGCCAGCAGTTACTCCCAGGGAGGAAACATTCAGTACTTC | CASSYSQGGNIQYF | . | TRBV6-5 | many | TRBJ2-4
TGCGCCAGCAGCTTGAGGGGGCCAGATACGCAGTATTTT | CASSLRGPDTQYF | TRBD1 | TRBV5-1 | many | TRBJ2-3
TGCAGTGCGCTCGGGGGGTGGGCCTCAGGGGATGAGCAGTTCTTC | CSALGGWASGDEQFF | . | TRBV20-1 | . | TRBJ2-1